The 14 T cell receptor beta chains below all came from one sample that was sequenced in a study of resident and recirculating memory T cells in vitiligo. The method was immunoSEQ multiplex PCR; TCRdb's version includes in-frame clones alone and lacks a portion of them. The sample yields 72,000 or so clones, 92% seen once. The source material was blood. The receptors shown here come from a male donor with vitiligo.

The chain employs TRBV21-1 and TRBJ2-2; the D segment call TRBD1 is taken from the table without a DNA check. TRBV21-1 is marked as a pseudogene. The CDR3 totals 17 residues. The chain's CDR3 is CASSRATGTGNTGELFF. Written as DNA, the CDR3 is TGTGCCAGCAGCCGTGCTACCGGGACAGGTAACACCGGGGAGCTGTTTTTT.

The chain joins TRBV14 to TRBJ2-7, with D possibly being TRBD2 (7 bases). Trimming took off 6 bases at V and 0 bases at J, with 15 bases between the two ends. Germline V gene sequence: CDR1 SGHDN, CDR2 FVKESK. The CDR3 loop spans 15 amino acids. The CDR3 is CASSPWGGPSYEQYF. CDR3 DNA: TGTGCCAGCAGTCCCTGGGGGGGGCCCTCCTACGAGCAGTACTTC. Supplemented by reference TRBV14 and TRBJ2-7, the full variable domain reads EAGVTQFPSHSVIEKGQTVTLRCDPISGHDNLYWYRRVMGKEIKFLLHFVKESKQDESGMPNNRFLAERTGGTYSTLKVQPAELEDSGVYFCASSPWGGPSYEQYFGPGTRLTVT.

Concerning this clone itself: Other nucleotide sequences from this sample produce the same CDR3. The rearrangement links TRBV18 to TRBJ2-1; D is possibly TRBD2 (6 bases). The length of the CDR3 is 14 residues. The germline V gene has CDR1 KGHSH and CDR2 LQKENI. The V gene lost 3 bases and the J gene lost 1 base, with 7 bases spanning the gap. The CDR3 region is CASSPTRSYNEQFF. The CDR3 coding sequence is TGTGCCAGCTCACCGACTAGGTCCTACAATGAGCAGTTCTTC.

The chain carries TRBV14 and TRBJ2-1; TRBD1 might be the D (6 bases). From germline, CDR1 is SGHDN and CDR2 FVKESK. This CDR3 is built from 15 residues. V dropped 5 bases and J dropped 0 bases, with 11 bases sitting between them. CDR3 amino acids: CASSGDRTSYNEQFF. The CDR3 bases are TGTGCCAGCAGCGGAGACAGGACCTCCTACAATGAGCAGTTCTTC.

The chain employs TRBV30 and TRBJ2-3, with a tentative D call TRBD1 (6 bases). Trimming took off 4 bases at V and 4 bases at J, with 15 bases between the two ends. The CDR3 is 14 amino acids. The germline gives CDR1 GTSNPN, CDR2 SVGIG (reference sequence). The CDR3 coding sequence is TGTGCCTGGAATGTTGGGGGCCCCCCAGATACGCAGTATTTT. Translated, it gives CAWNVGGPPDTQYF.

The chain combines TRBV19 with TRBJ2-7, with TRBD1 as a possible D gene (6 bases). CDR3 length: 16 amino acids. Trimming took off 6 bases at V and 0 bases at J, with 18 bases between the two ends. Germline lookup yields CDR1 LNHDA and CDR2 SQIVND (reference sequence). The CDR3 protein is CASSYRAGALSYEQYF. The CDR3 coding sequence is TGTGCCAGTAGCTATCGGGCAGGGGCCCTCTCCTACGAGCAGTACTTC.

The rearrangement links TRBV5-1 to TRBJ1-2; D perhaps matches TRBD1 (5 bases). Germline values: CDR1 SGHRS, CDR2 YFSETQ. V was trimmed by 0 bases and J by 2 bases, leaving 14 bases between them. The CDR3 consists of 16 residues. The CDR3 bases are TGCGCCAGCAGCTTGGCCTTGAAAGGGGTCAACTATGGCTACACCTTC. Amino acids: CASSLALKGVNYGYTF.

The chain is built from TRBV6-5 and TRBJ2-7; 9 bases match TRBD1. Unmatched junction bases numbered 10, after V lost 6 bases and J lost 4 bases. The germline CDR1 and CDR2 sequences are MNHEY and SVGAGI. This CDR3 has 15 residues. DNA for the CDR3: TGTGCCAGCAGCTATTCCCACAGGGGGCGATACGAGCAGTACTTC. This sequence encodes CASSYSHRGRYEQYF.

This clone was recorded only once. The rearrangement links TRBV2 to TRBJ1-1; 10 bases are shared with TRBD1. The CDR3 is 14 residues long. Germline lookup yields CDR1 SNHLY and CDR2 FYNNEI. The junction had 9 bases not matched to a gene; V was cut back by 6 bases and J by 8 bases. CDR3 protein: CASRGQGIRNEAFF. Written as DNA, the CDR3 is TGTGCCAGCAGGGGACAGGGGATTCGCAACGAAGCTTTCTTT. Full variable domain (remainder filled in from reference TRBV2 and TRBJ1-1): EPEVTQTPSHQVTQMGQEVILRCVPISNHLYFYWYRQILGQKVEFLVSFYNNEISEKSEIFDDQFSVERPDGSNFTLKIRSTKLEDSAMYFCASRGQGIRNEAFFGQGTRLTVV.

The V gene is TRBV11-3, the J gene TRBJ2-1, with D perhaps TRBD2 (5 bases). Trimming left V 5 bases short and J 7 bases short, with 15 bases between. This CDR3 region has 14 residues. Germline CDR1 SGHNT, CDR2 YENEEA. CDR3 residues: CASSLHSGWNEQFF. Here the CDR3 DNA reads TGTGCCAGCAGCCTTCACTCGGGGTGGAATGAGCAGTTCTTC.

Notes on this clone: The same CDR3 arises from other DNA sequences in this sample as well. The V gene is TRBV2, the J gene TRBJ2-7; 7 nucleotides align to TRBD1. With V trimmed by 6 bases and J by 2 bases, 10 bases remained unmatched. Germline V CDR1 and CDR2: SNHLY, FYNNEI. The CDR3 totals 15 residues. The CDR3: CASRRDSLPTYEQYF. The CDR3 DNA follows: TGTGCCAGCAGGAGGGACAGCCTTCCCACCTACGAGCAGTACTTC. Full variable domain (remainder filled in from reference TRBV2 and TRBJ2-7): EPEVTQTPSHQVTQMGQEVILRCVPISNHLYFYWYRQILGQKVEFLVSFYNNEISEKSEIFDDQFSVERPDGSNFTLKIRSTKLEDSAMYFCASRRDSLPTYEQYFGPGTRLTVT.

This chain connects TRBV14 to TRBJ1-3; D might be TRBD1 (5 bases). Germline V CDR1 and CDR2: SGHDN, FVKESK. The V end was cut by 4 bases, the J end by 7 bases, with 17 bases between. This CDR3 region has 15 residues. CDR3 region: CASSPEWGYSNTIYF. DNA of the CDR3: TGTGCCAGCAGCCCCGAGTGGGGCTATTCGAACACCATATATTTT.

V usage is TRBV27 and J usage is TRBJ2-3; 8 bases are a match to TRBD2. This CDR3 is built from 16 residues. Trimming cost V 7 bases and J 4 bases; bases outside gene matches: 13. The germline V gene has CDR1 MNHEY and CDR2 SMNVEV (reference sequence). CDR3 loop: CASTPGAGAAADTQYF. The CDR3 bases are TGTGCCAGCACCCCAGGAGCGGGAGCGGCCGCAGATACGCAGTATTTT.

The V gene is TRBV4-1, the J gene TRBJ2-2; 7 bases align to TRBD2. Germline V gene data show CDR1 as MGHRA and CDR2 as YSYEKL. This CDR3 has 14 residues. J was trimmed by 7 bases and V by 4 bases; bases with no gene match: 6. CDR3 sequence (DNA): TGCGCCAGCAGCCCAGGGACTATCTACGGGGAGCTGTTTTTT. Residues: CASSPGTIYGELFF.